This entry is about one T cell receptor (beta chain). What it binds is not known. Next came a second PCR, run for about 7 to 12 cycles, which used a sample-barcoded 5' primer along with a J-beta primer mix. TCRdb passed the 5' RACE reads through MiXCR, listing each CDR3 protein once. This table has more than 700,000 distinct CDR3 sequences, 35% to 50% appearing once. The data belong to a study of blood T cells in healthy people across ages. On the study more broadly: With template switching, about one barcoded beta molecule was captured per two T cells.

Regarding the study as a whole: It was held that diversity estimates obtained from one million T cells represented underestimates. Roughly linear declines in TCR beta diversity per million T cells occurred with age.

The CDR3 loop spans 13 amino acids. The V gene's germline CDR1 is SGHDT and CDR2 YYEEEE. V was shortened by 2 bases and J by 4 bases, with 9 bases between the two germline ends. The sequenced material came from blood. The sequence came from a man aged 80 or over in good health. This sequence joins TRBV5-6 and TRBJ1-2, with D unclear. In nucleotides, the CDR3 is TGTGCCAGCAGCTTTGAGAGGTTCTATGGCTACACCTTC. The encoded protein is CASSFERFYGYTF.